This T cell receptor (beta chain) was sequenced for a study of resident and recirculating memory T cells in vitiligo. Patients had received no treatment within the previous three months. Germline CDR1 is SGHVS and CDR2 is FNYEAQ. V lost 5 bases, J lost 9 bases, and 8 bases stayed unmatched. The CDR3 length is 16 residues. Sequencing was performed with immunoSEQ multiplex PCR; in TCRdb, only in-frame clones are kept and a portion is missing. The sample lists 75,000 to 95,000 clones, 90% to 95% occurring once. Sequencing input: blood. J is TRBJ2-1 and V is TRBV7-6, with 15 bases matching TRBD2. This clonotype was sampled from a male donor with vitiligo. CDR3 coding DNA: TGTGCCAGCAGCCCACGGACTAGCGGGAGGGCCCTTGAGCAGTTCTTC. Residues: CASSPRTSGRALEQFF.